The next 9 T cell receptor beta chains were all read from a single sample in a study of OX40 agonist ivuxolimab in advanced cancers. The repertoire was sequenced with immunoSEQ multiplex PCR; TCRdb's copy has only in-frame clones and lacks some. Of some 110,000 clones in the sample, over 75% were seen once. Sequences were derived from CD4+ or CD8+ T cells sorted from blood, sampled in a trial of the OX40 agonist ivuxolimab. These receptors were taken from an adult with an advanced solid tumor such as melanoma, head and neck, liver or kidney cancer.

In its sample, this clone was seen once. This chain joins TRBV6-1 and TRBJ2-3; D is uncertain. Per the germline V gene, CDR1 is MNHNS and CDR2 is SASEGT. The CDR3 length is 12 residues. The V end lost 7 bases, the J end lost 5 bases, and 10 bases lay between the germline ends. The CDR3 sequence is CASTQVGDTQYF. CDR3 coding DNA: TGTGCCAGCACCCAGGTGGGAGATACGCAGTATTTT.

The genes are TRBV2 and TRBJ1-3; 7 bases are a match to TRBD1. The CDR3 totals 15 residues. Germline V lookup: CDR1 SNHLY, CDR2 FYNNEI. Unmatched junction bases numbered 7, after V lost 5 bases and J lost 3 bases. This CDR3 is CASSFDREGGNTIYF. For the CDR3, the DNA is TGTGCCAGCAGTTTCGACAGGGAGGGTGGAAACACCATATATTTT.

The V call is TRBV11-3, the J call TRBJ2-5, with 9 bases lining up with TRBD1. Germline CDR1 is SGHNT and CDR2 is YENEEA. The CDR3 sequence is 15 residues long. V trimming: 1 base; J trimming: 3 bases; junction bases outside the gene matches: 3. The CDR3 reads CASSLGGQGKETQYF. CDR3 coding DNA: TGTGCCAGCAGCTTAGGGGGACAGGGAAAAGAGACCCAGTACTTC.

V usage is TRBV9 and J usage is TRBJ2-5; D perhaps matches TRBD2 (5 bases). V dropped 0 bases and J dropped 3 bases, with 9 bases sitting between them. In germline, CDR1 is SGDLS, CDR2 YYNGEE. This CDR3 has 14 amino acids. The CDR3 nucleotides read TGTGCCAGCAGCGTAGTGTACGGGGAAGAGACCCAGTACTTC. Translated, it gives CASSVVYGEETQYF.

Here the CDR3 reads CASSLGDRSSGNTIYF. The CDR3 coding sequence is TGTGCCAGCAGCCTGGGGGACAGGAGCTCTGGAAACACCATATATTTT. The chain employs TRBV5-4 and TRBJ1-3; 8 positions match TRBD1. V lost 4 bases and J lost 0; bases outside the gene matches: 6. CDR1 and CDR2 from the germline V gene are SGHNT and YYREEE (reference sequence). This CDR3 contains 16 residues.

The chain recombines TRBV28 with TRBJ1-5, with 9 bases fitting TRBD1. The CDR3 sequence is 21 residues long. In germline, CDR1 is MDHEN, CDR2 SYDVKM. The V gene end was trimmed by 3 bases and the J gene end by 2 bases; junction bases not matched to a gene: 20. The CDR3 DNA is TGTGCCAGCAGTTTTTACGGCCCTCCGGTGGGACAGGGAAAGGGCAATCAGCCCCAGCATTTT. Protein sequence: CASSFYGPPVGQGKGNQPQHF.

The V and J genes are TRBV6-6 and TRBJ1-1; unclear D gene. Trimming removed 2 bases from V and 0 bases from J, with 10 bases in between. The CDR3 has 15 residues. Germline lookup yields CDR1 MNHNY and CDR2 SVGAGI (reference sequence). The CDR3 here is CASSYVRGLNTEAFF. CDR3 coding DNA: TGTGCCAGCAGTTACGTTCGGGGATTGAACACTGAAGCTTTCTTT.

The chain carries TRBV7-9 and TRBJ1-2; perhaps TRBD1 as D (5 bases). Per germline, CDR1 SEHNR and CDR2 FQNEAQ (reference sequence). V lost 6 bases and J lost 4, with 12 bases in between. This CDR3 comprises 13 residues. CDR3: CASRGDGTYGYTF. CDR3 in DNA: TGTGCCAGCAGGGGAGACGGGACCTATGGCTACACCTTC. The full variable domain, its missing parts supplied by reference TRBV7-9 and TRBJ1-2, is DTGVSQNPRHKITKRGQNVTFRCDPISEHNRLYWYRQTLGQGPEFLTYFQNEAQLEKSRLLSDRFSAERPKGSFSTLEIQRTEQGDSAMYLCASRGDGTYGYTFGSGTRLTVV.

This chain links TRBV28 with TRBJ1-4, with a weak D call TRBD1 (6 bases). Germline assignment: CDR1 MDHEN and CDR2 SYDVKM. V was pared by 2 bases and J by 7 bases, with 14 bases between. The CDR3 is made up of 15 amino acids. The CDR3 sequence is CASSLAGGKGEKLFF. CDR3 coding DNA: TGTGCCAGCAGTTTAGCCGGGGGCAAGGGTGAAAAACTGTTTTTT.